This record looks at one TCR beta chain sequence and its context. In its sample, this clone was seen a few times. It lacks a known antigen. No qualities accompany the bases; no much larger clone lies one base away. Collaborating institutions collected whole blood in K2EDTA tubes following their own protocols. For TCRbeta analysis, collaborators shipped samples in one of three forms: frozen whole blood, isolated PBMCs, or DNA extracted from either of those sample types. V gives up 0 bases and J gives up 0 bases, and the segment between their germline ends measures 4 bases. The CDR3 covers 14 residues, taking in both the cysteine and the phenylalanine. Of all the DNA, just the CDR3 is kept, 42 bases in frame from base 1. As encoded in the germline V gene, CDR1 is SGHRS while CDR2 is YFSETQ. The immunoSEQ Assay, a bias-controlled multiplex PCR, was used to amplify TCRbeta CDR3 regions from genomic DNA. Concerning the study's data processing: Nucleated cell counts per sample were estimated from amplification of reference gene primers within the assay. To quantify the absolute abundance of each unique TCRbeta CDR3 rearrangement, sequence reads were collapsed and filtered. For each sample, productive Simpson clonality was calculated as the square root of Simpson's diversity index over productive rearrangements. TCRdb re-hosts the immuneACCESS table, in-frame sequences only. Its copies lack some clones; in the studies checked, an unresolved V gene accounts for under half of them, and the cause for the rest is not known. V, J and clone size are those of that table, while D and trimming were read from the DNA. The sample table holds tens of thousands of clones, of which 84% were seen once. The ten biggest clones cover 25% to 30% of the sample.

These data originate in a study of blood T cell repertoires in COVID-19 (dated by TCRdb to 2020 to 2022). General notes on the study: Collaborator samples came from the United States, Italy and Spain and covered acute and convalescent phases of COVID-19. The prospective study material was composed of cDNA or gDNA derived from T cells, B-cell-depleted T cells, or PBMCs. Samples were obtained from the ongoing ImmuneRACE study (first 160 participants) and from over 1,000 subjects provided by 6 global collaborators. The repertoires were made available in a free public database intended to serve as a resource for research on the immune response to SARS-CoV-2. Deeply sampled blood TCRbeta repertoires from subjects exposed to, actively infected with, or recovered from COVID-19 were included in the dataset. Sample metadata almost always included a de-identified subject ID, COVID-19 status, age in years and sex. Where available, HLA class I and class II types were taken from metadata supplied by the sample provider and were not determined by assay-based typing.

Broader findings and caveats from the paper: Clinical and demographic metadata were provided uncurated, with the amount varying by source and participant.

The sequencing sample was made of peripheral blood. The sequence was obtained from a human donor in a cohort sampled during active COVID-19. The receptor chain draws on TRBV5-1 and TRBJ2-1, with no confidently assigned D gene. The CDR3 loop reads CASSLASSYNEQFF. The DNA sequence is as follows: TGCGCCAGCAGCTTGGCCAGCTCCTACAATGAGCAGTTCTTC.